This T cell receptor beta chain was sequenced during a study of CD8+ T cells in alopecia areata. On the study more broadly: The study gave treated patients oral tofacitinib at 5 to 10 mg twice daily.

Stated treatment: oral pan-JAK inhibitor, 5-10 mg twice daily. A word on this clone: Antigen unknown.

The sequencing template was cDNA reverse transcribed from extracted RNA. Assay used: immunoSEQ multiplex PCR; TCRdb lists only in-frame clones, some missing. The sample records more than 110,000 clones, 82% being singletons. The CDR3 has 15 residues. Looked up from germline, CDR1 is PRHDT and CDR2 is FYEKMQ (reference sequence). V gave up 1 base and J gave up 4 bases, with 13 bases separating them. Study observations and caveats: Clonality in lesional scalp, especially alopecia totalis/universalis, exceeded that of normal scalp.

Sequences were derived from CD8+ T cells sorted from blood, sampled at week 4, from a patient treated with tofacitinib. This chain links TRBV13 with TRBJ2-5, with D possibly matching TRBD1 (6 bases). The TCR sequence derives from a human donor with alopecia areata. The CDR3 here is CASSLAARGRETQYF. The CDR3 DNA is TGTGCCAGCAGCTTAGCGGCTAGGGGGAGAGAGACCCAGTACTTC.